Listed below are T cell receptor beta chains from one sample, sequenced in a study of response to subunit inactivated influenza vaccine. TCRdb analysed the RT-PCR reads with MiXCR anew, one entry per CDR3 protein. The sample yields over 450,000 distinct CDR3 sequences, around 13% seen once. The source was PBMCs from blood, collected roughly 47 days after vaccination. These TCRs come from a man between 50 and 59 years old who received an inactivated influenza vaccine. CDR3s include the opening cysteine and the closing phenylalanine or tryptophan. Each record gives: D gene, V gene, J gene, clone size, CDR3 DNA, CDR3 protein. A D gene is named only where the DNA matches it firmly. The size of a clone is reported for some rows only, either as once, few or many, or as a class for expanded clones.

d_gene: TRBD1
v_gene: TRBV4-1
j_gene: TRBJ1-2
abundance: NA
CDR3nt: TGCGCCAGCAGCCAACTTGCAGGGGGCAACTATGGCTACACCTTC
CDR3aa: CASSQLAGGNYGYTF

d_gene: NA
v_gene: TRBV5-1
j_gene: TRBJ2-7
abundance: few
CDR3nt: TGCGCCAGCAGCTCCGAGACCCGAGACCTGCGCGGCGAGCAGTACTTC
CDR3aa: CASSSETRDLRGEQYF

d_gene: TRBD1
v_gene: TRBV6-2/TRBV6-3
j_gene: TRBJ1-6
abundance: NA
CDR3nt: TGTGCCAGCAGAACCCAACGATTGGACAGGCGTAATTCACCCCTCCACTTT
CDR3aa: CASRTQRLDRRNSPLHF

d_gene: NA
v_gene: TRBV20-1
j_gene: TRBJ2-1
abundance: many
CDR3nt: TGCAGTGCTCCGCGCAGGGTTGGCGTCTACAATGAGCAGTTCTTC
CDR3aa: CSAPRRVGVYNEQFF

d_gene: TRBD2
v_gene: TRBV27
j_gene: TRBJ2-3
abundance: few
CDR3nt: TGTGCCAGCAGGACAGGTAGCGGGACGGCTACGGTGGATACGCAGTATTTT
CDR3aa: CASRTGSGTATVDTQYF

d_gene: NA
v_gene: TRBV5-5
j_gene: TRBJ2-5
abundance: many
CDR3nt: TGTGCCAGCAGCCCGGGATTCCAAGAGACCCAGTACTTC
CDR3aa: CASSPGFQETQYF

d_gene: TRBD2
v_gene: TRBV29-1
j_gene: TRBJ2-1
abundance: NA
CDR3nt: TGCAGCGTGGCGGGACTAGCGGGAGGCTTCTACAATGAGCAGTTCTTC
CDR3aa: CSVAGLAGGFYNEQFF

d_gene: NA
v_gene: TRBV2
j_gene: TRBJ2-3
abundance: NA
CDR3nt: TGTGCCAGCATCCGTCTGTCACCGACACTAGGGAGCGCTGATACGCAGTATTTT
CDR3aa: CASIRLSPTLGSADTQYF

d_gene: NA
v_gene: TRBV7-8
j_gene: TRBJ2-1
abundance: many
CDR3nt: TGTGCCAGCAGCTTAACAGGGTTTTCCTACAATGAGCAGTTCTTC
CDR3aa: CASSLTGFSYNEQFF

d_gene: TRBD2
v_gene: TRBV20-1
j_gene: TRBJ2-1
abundance: NA
CDR3nt: TGCAGTGCTACCAACCTAGGGACTAGCTCCTACAATGAGCAGTTCTTC
CDR3aa: CSATNLGTSSYNEQFF

d_gene: TRBD2
v_gene: TRBV6-1
j_gene: TRBJ2-1
abundance: few
CDR3nt: TGTGCCAGCACGGTCGGGAGGGCCAACAATGAGCAGTTCTTC
CDR3aa: CASTVGRANNEQFF

d_gene: TRBD2
v_gene: TRBV11-1
j_gene: TRBJ2-4
abundance: few
CDR3nt: TGTGCCAGCAGCGACCCATGGTGGCGGGAGGGCGATATCGTCAAAAACATTCAGTACTTC
CDR3aa: CASSDPWWREGDIVKNIQYF

d_gene: TRBD1
v_gene: TRBV3-1
j_gene: TRBJ1-1
abundance: few
CDR3nt: TGTGCCAGCAGCCCAACGACAGGGGGACGGAACACTGAAGCTTTCTTT
CDR3aa: CASSPTTGGRNTEAFF

d_gene: TRBD1
v_gene: TRBV28
j_gene: TRBJ2-2
abundance: many
CDR3nt: TGTGCCAGCAGTACCCTGTCCGGGACAGGGACAAGATCTCCCGGGGAGCTGTTTTTT
CDR3aa: CASSTLSGTGTRSPGELFF

d_gene: NA
v_gene: TRBV7-6
j_gene: TRBJ2-1
abundance: NA
CDR3nt: TGTGCCAGCAGCTTAGCTTCGTCAGGGGACTACAATGAGCAGTTCTTC
CDR3aa: CASSLASSGDYNEQFF

d_gene: NA
v_gene: TRBV9
j_gene: TRBJ1-1
abundance: few
CDR3nt: TGTGCCAGCACCACCGGGCCAGGGCATGAATGGGCTGAAGCTTTCTTT
CDR3aa: CASTTGPGHEWAEAFF

d_gene: TRBD1
v_gene: TRBV6-1
j_gene: TRBJ2-3
abundance: few
CDR3nt: TGTGCCAGCGGGACAGGGGGACTCACAGATACGCAGTATTTT
CDR3aa: CASGTGGLTDTQYF

d_gene: NA
v_gene: TRBV30
j_gene: TRBJ2-2
abundance: few
CDR3nt: TGTGCCTGGAGGTTCCTCGACACCGGGGAGCTGTTTTTT
CDR3aa: CAWRFLDTGELFF

d_gene: NA
v_gene: TRBV12-3/TRBV12-4
j_gene: TRBJ1-2
abundance: many
CDR3nt: TGTGCCAGCAGTTCAGACAGGAGCTATGGCTACACCTTC
CDR3aa: CASSSDRSYGYTF

d_gene: TRBD1
v_gene: TRBV12-3/TRBV12-4
j_gene: TRBJ1-2
abundance: NA
CDR3nt: TGTGCCAGCAGTGTCCGCAGGGGGAACTATGGCTACACCTTC
CDR3aa: CASSVRRGNYGYTF

d_gene: NA
v_gene: TRBV12-3/TRBV12-4
j_gene: TRBJ1-1
abundance: NA
CDR3nt: TGTGCCAGCAGTTTAGGGAGAGGGGCCACTGAAGCTTTCTTT
CDR3aa: CASSLGRGATEAFF

d_gene: NA
v_gene: TRBV3-1
j_gene: TRBJ1-1
abundance: many
CDR3nt: TGTGCCAGCAGCCAAGATGCGGGTAACACTGAAGCTTTCTTT
CDR3aa: CASSQDAGNTEAFF

d_gene: NA
v_gene: TRBV5-1
j_gene: TRBJ1-6
abundance: few
CDR3nt: TGCGCCAGCCGTGCGGGTTTAGGTTCACCCCTCCACTTT
CDR3aa: CASRAGLGSPLHF